This is a list of T cell receptor beta chains from one sample in a study of shared clonotypes between healthy human individuals. Repertoires were generated with immunoSEQ multiplex PCR, while TCRdb's copy carries only in-frame clones and drops some. The table shows some 2,100,000 clones, with 93% occurring only once. Sequenced: naive CD8+ T cells from PBMCs. These receptors were taken from a man aged 18-30 years in good health. Some clones in this sample may be carry-over from other donors' samples. CDR3s include the opening cysteine and the closing phenylalanine or tryptophan. A D gene is named only where the DNA matches it firmly.

v_gene	d_gene	j_gene	CDR3nt	CDR3aa
TRBV11-3	TRBD1	TRBJ2-7	TGTGCCAGCAGCTTAGAGGGACAGGGGCTGCACGAGCAGTACTTC	CASSLEGQGLHEQYF
TRBV6-6	NA	TRBJ1-1	TGTGCCAGCGGAGCGGTATTGAACACTGAAGCTTTCTTT	CASGAVLNTEAFF
TRBV4-3	TRBD2	TRBJ2-1	TGCGCCAGCAGCCAGGCCGGGACTAGCGTATACAATGAGCAGTTCTTC	CASSQAGTSVYNEQFF
TRBV30	NA	TRBJ1-2	TGTGCCTGGAGTCTGCCCCCACTGGGGTACTATGGCTACACCTTC	CAWSLPPLGYYGYTF
TRBV4-3	NA	TRBJ1-1	TGCGCCAGCAGCGAACGTGGGACTGAAGCTTTCTTT	CASSERGTEAFF
TRBV5-1	NA	TRBJ1-2	TGCGCCAGCAGCTTGGCGTCTGGGGGCGATGGCTACACCTTC	CASSLASGGDGYTF
TRBV2	NA	TRBJ2-7	TGTGCCACCGCCGAGACAGGTACTTCCTACGAGCAGTACTTC	CATAETGTSYEQYF
TRBV28	TRBD1	TRBJ1-1	TGTGCCAGCACTGATGACAGGGGGAACACTGAAGCTTTCTTT	CASTDDRGNTEAFF
TRBV19	NA	TRBJ2-6	TGTGCCAGTGGACTGTATGGGACAACCTACTCTGGGGCCAACGTCCTGACTTTC	CASGLYGTTYSGANVLTF
TRBV5-1	TRBD2	TRBJ2-1	TGCGCCAGCAGCGCGTGGGGACTAGCGGACAATGAGCAGTTCTTC	CASSAWGLADNEQFF
TRBV7-8	NA	TRBJ1-3	TGTGCCAGCAGCTTGACCCCGGGGGGGGTCGGAAACACCATATATTTT	CASSLTPGGVGNTIYF
TRBV27	NA	TRBJ1-5	TGTGCCAGCAGCCCACGGGGGACCAGCAATCAGCCCCAGCATTTT	CASSPRGTSNQPQHF
TRBV5-4	NA	TRBJ1-4	TGTGCCAGCAGCTTGGGCTTGGGGGGCGGAAAACTGTTTTTT	CASSLGLGGGKLFF
TRBV18	NA	TRBJ2-5	TGTGCCAGCTCACCACCGTTAGGGGAGACCCAGTACTTC	CASSPPLGETQYF
TRBV27	NA	TRBJ2-3	TGTGCCAGCAGCTTACACACCCCTCGGGGTACAGATACGCAGTATTTT	CASSLHTPRGTDTQYF